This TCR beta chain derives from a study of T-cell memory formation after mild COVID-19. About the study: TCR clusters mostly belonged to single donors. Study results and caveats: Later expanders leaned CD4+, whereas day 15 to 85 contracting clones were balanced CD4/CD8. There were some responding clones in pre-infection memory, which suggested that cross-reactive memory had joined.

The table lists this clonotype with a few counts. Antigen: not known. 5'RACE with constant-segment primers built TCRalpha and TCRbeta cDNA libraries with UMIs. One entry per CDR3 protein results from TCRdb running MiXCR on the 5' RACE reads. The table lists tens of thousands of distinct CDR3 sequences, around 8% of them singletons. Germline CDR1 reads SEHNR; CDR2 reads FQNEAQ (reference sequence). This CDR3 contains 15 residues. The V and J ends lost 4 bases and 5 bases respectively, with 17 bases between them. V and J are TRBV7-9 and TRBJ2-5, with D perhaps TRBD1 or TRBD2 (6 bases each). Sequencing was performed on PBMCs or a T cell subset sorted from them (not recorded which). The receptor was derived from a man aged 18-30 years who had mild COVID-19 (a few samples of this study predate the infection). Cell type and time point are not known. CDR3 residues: CASSSQRGAGETQYF. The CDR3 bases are TGTGCCAGCAGCTCCCAAAGGGGGGCCGGGGAGACCCAGTACTTC.